This T cell receptor (beta chain) appears in the sequencing data of a study of T cell responses to AZD1222 COVID-19 vaccine. Overall study findings and caveats: The number of AZD1222 recipients seropositive at baseline was only 6 or 7. Vaccine-related CD4 TCRs covered spike, predominating at 160-218 and 743-854.

From germline, CDR1 is LGHNA and CDR2 YSLEER. Trimming removed 1 base from V and 7 bases from J; junction bases left unmatched: 10. The CDR3 runs 17 residues. Data came from immunoSEQ multiplex PCR; TCRdb stores just in-frame clones and leaves some out. The repertoire holds over 85,000 clones, with around 86% as singletons. This clone has a single count. Its cognate antigen is unknown. The V and J genes are TRBV4-3 and TRBJ2-3; 11 bases are shared with TRBD1. The sample consisted of peripheral blood, taken on day 0 of AZD1222 vaccination. The origin of this receptor is an adult in good health. The CDR3 spells CASSQGDRGSIRNTQYF. CDR3 DNA: TGCGCCAGCAGCCAAGGGGACAGGGGGTCGATTAGGAATACGCAGTATTTT.